The 22 T cell receptor beta chains listed next were all sequenced from one sample in a study of T cell changes during pregnancy in multiple sclerosis. TCRdb's copy holds only in-frame clones and misses some; the assay was immunoSEQ multiplex PCR. The sample holds 99,000 or so clones, roughly 92% seen once. Material: peripheral blood, obtained after pregnancy. The source of these receptors is a female donor with multiple sclerosis, enrolled in a pregnancy study.

J is TRBJ2-7 and V is TRBV25-1; TRBD1 might be the D (5 bases). CDR1 is MGHDK and CDR2 is SYGVNS in the germline V gene. CDR3 length equals 13 residues. Trimming pared 5 bases from V and 3 bases from J, leaving 11 bases between. The CDR3 bases are TGTGCCAGCAGTCCTTTAGGGGTCTACGAGCAGTACTTC. Translation: CASSPLGVYEQYF.

This clone was counted only a few times. The gene calls are TRBV4-1 and TRBJ1-1, with 9 bases lining up with TRBD1. Germline loops: CDR1 MGHRA, CDR2 YSYEKL. This CDR3 has 15 residues. V dropped 4 bases and J dropped 1; count of bases not matched to a gene: 4. CDR3 in DNA: TGCGCCAGCAGCCTGGGACAGGGTGGGAACACTGAAGCTTTCTTT. Translating it yields CASSLGQGGNTEAFF.

J is TRBJ2-1 and V is TRBV28; tentative D call: TRBD2 (6 bases). The CDR3 covers 12 residues. Trimming removed 2 bases from V and 7 bases from J, with 6 bases in between. Germline-derived CDR1 and CDR2 are MDHEN and SYDVKM. The CDR3 region is CASSLGGNEQFF. The CDR3, as DNA: TGTGCCAGCAGTTTAGGGGGGAATGAGCAGTTCTTC.

The CDR3 coding sequence is TGTGCCAGCAGCCCGAGCAGGACTAGCGGGAGGGATACGCAGTATTTT. This sequence encodes CASSPSRTSGRDTQYF. This chain joins TRBV7-2 and TRBJ2-3, with TRBD2 matching over 14 bases. The V and J ends lost 5 bases and 6 bases, in that order; junction bases with no gene match: 7. Germline lookup yields CDR1 SGHTA and CDR2 FQGNSA. The CDR3 is made up of 16 amino acids.

This clone has only one observation. This sequence joins TRBV4-2 and TRBJ2-3, with 8 bases fitting TRBD2. The CDR3 totals 13 residues. Germline V CDR1 and CDR2: LGHNA, YNFKEQ. V dropped 4 bases and J dropped 7; count of bases not matched to a gene: 4. The CDR3 DNA is TGTGCCAGCAGCCTCGGGGGGGAGAATACGCAGTATTTT. This sequence encodes CASSLGGENTQYF.

The rearrangement links TRBV15 to TRBJ2-7; D is unclear. Trimming removed 0 bases from V and 0 bases from J, with 6 bases in between. The CDR3 contains 14 residues. CDR1 is LNHNV, CDR2 YYDKDF, per germline (reference sequence). This CDR3 is CATSREVSSYEQYF. CDR3 nucleotide sequence: TGTGCCACCAGCAGAGAGGTGAGCTCCTACGAGCAGTACTTC.

The chain combines TRBV30 with TRBJ1-4; a weak D match, TRBD1 (6 bases). Trimming left V 0 bases short and J 5 bases short, with 13 bases between. Looked up from germline, CDR1 is GTSNPN and CDR2 is SVGIG (reference sequence). The CDR3 length is 15 residues. In DNA form, the CDR3 reads TGTGCCTGGAGTGTAGGTACAGGGATGAATGAAAAACTGTTTTTT. Encoded protein: CAWSVGTGMNEKLFF. Variable domain in full (rest from reference TRBV30 and TRBJ1-4): SQTIHQWPATLVQPVGSPLSLECTVEGTSNPNLYWYRQAAGRGLQLLFYSVGIGQISSEVPQNLSASRPQDRQFILSSKKLLLSDSGFYLCAWSVGTGMNEKLFFGSGTQLSVL.

The chain employs TRBV9 and TRBJ2-5; 12 bases fit TRBD1. Trimming cost V 0 bases and J 2 bases; bases outside gene matches: 2. Germline CDR1 and CDR2: SGDLS and YYNGEE. This CDR3 region has 16 residues. This CDR3 reads CASSVGGQGAQETQYF. For the CDR3, the DNA is TGTGCCAGCAGCGTAGGGGGACAGGGGGCGCAAGAGACCCAGTACTTC. Variable domain in full (rest from reference TRBV9 and TRBJ2-5): DSGVTQTPKHLITATGQRVTLRCSPRSGDLSVYWYQQSLDQGLQFLIQYYNGEERAKGNILERFSAQQFPDLHSELNLSSLELGDSALYFCASSVGGQGAQETQYFGPGTRLLVL.

The genes are TRBV7-9 and TRBJ2-7; D may be TRBD1 (5 bases). The V end lost 5 bases, the J end lost 4 bases, and 21 bases lay between the germline ends. The V gene's germline CDR1 is SEHNR and CDR2 FQNEAQ (reference sequence). This CDR3 has 16 residues. CDR3 in amino acids: CASSPAASRTLYEQYF. The CDR3 DNA reads as TGTGCCAGCAGCCCGGCGGCGAGCAGGACACTTTACGAGCAGTACTTC.

The V call is TRBV19, the J call TRBJ2-7; 8 bases align to TRBD1. CDR3 length: 15 amino acids. The J segment lost 1 base and the V segment lost 5 bases, leaving 7 bases of the junction unmatched. CDR1 LNHDA and CDR2 SQIVND come from the germline V gene (reference sequence). Written as DNA, the CDR3 is TGTGCCAGTAGTGTTCCCGGGACAGGTTCCTACGAGCAGTACTTC. Translation: CASSVPGTGSYEQYF.

The chain carries TRBV5-1 and TRBJ2-2, with D perhaps TRBD2 (5 bases). This CDR3 spans 14 amino acids. Trimming shortened V by 4 bases and J by 4 bases, and 11 bases separated the two germline ends. CDR1 SGHRS and CDR2 YFSETQ come from the germline V gene. The CDR3 region has the DNA TGCGCCAGCAGCCCGGGGTCTAGCACCGGGGAGCTGTTTTTT. It translates to CASSPGSSTGELFF.

The chain combines TRBV2 with TRBJ1-1; D remains unclear. The CDR3 loop spans 13 amino acids. The V end lost 4 bases, the J end lost 2 bases, and 8 bases lay between the germline ends. The V gene's germline CDR1 is SNHLY and CDR2 FYNNEI. The CDR3 sequence is CASSAGQNTEAFF. CDR3 sequence (DNA): TGTGCCAGCAGTGCAGGCCAAAACACTGAAGCTTTCTTT.

CDR3 DNA: TGTGCCAGCAGAGCCTCCGGGTTACAGCCCCAGCATTTT. It codes for CASRASGLQPQHF. This sequence joins TRBV7-9 and TRBJ1-5; D not certain. This CDR3 contains 13 residues. Germline V gene lookup returns CDR1 SEHNR and CDR2 FQNEAQ (reference sequence). V shed 6 bases and J shed 7 bases, with 13 bases lying between them.

The genes are TRBV29-1 and TRBJ2-3, with D possibly being TRBD1 (5 bases). Germline V gives CDR1 SQVTM, CDR2 ANQGSEA. V dropped 4 bases and J dropped 3 bases, with 14 bases sitting between them. The CDR3 consists of 14 residues. DNA for the CDR3: TGCAGCGTTGGGGGCCCGATATTGACAGATACGCAGTATTTT. As protein: CSVGGPILTDTQYF.

This chain connects TRBV6-6 to TRBJ2-7; TRBD2 might be the D (5 bases). V lost 2 bases and J lost 6, with 11 bases in between. This CDR3 spans 13 amino acids. Germline CDR1 reads MNHNY; CDR2 reads SVGAGI (reference sequence). The CDR3 bases are TGTGCCAGCAGTTACGTCTCTAGCTCCGAGCAGTACTTC. Translating gives CASSYVSSSEQYF.

The rearrangement links TRBV18 to TRBJ1-3; perhaps TRBD1 as D (6 bases). With 1 base removed from V and 1 base from J, the gap between germline ends came to 14 bases. The germline CDR1 and CDR2 sequences are KGHSH and LQKENI. The CDR3 is 17 amino acids. Here the CDR3 DNA reads TGTGCCAGCTCACCACTCTACAGGGAGGGATCTGGAAACACCATATATTTT. Protein sequence: CASSPLYREGSGNTIYF.

The chain is built from TRBV4-1 and TRBJ2-1; 10 bases are shared with TRBD2. Germline V gene lookup returns CDR1 MGHRA and CDR2 YSYEKL. The CDR3 loop spans 15 amino acids. The V segment lost 2 bases and the J segment 5 bases; nucleotides outside the gene matches: 3. The CDR3: CASSQLGLADNEQFF. DNA of the CDR3: TGCGCCAGCAGCCAATTAGGACTAGCGGACAATGAGCAGTTCTTC.

The V gene is TRBV30, the J gene TRBJ1-3, with 7 bases aligning to TRBD1. This CDR3 has 16 amino acids. The V segment lost 2 bases and the J segment 0 bases; nucleotides outside the gene matches: 7. Germline CDR1 and CDR2: GTSNPN and SVGIG (reference sequence). The CDR3 sequence: CAWSLNRGGSGNTIYF. CDR3 coding DNA: TGTGCCTGGAGTCTAAACAGGGGAGGCTCTGGAAACACCATATATTTT.

The genes are TRBV4-2 and TRBJ2-1; the D is unclear. Deletions cut 0 bases from V and 10 bases from J, with 13 bases between. The CDR3 has 14 amino acids. Germline V gene lookup returns CDR1 LGHNA and CDR2 YNFKEQ. CDR3 coding DNA: TGTGCCAGCAGCCAAGACAGTTTGGCATCCGAGCAGTTCTTC. Translated: CASSQDSLASEQFF.

The genes are TRBV6-1 and TRBJ2-5; D is undetermined. Trimming stripped 5 bases from V and 1 base from J, with 14 bases between. The germline CDR1 and CDR2 sequences are MNHNS and SASEGT. This CDR3 region has 15 residues. The CDR3 region is CASSFSSPVQETQYF. CDR3 nucleotide sequence: TGTGCCAGCAGTTTTAGCAGCCCGGTCCAAGAGACCCAGTACTTC.

The rearrangement uses TRBV4-1 and TRBJ2-7; D gene uncertain. The ends were cut back, 3 bases at V and 6 bases at J, with 12 bases in the middle. Germline V gives CDR1 MGHRA, CDR2 YSYEKL. The CDR3 spans 13 residues. The CDR3: CASSHIGSSEQYF. DNA for the CDR3: TGCGCCAGCAGCCACATAGGTAGCTCCGAGCAGTACTTC.

The gene calls are TRBV6-4 and TRBJ2-1; tentatively, D is TRBD2 (5 bases). V was shortened by 2 bases and J by 5 bases, with 7 bases between the two germline ends. CDR1 MRHNA and CDR2 SNTAGT come from the germline V gene. CDR3 size: 13 residues. CDR3 residues: CASSDDYHNEQFF. The CDR3 DNA follows: TGTGCCAGCAGTGACGACTACCACAATGAGCAGTTCTTC.